This section outlines one T cell receptor beta chain sequence together with its context. Its antigen is as yet unknown. The V segment lost 3 bases and the J segment 7 bases; nucleotides outside the gene matches: 5. The CDR3 is made up of 15 amino acids. Germline CDR1 is SQVTM and CDR2 is ANQGSEA. This entry is derived from a study of CD8 T cells in Susac syndrome. Roughly 0.45 to 1 ug RNA was reverse transcribed with random hexamers. An immunoSEQ multiplex PCR amplified TCR beta CDR3 over 54 Vbeta and 13 Jbeta. TCRdb passed the immunoSEQ multiplex PCR reads through MiXCR, listing each CDR3 protein once. This table holds about 180,000 distinct CDR3 sequences, around 95% found once. Overall study results and limits: It was acknowledged in the study that the number of individuals who were included in its TCR sequencing and HLA analysis was relatively small.

CD8+ and CD4+ T cells circulating in blood were sequenced for TCR beta. Negative magnetic isolation gave CD8+ and CD4+ cells; FACS enriched CD8+ TEMRA. The gene calls are TRBV29-1 and TRBJ2-3, with TRBD2 matching over 15 bases. This TCR derives from a human donor with multiple sclerosis. The sample was CD8+ T cells from PBMCs. CDR3 nucleotides: TGCAGCGTTGAGGGACTAGCGGGGGGACCCTATACGCAGTATTTT. Amino acid sequence: CSVEGLAGGPYTQYF.